One T cell receptor (beta chain) is described in this entry. The data are from a study of blood T cell repertoires in COVID-19. Study-wide background: Material from acute and convalescent COVID-19 was sourced from the United States, Italy and Spain. T cells, B-cell-depleted T cells, or PBMCs supplied cDNA or gDNA.

Recruitment covered under 25 US areas and drew participants whose ages spanned roughly 18 to 100 years. The CDR3 spans 11 residues. The V segment lost 9 bases and the J segment 6 bases; nucleotides outside the gene matches: 3. Looked up from germline, CDR1 is SEHNR and CDR2 is FQNEAQ (reference sequence). Original handling: For nucleated cells, counts were estimated from reference gene primer amplification. Method: immunoSEQ multiplex PCR; TCRdb's copy keeps in-frame clones and lacks some. V, J and clone size were drawn from that table, and D and trimming were deduced from the DNA. This sample has 230,000 or so clones, with about nine tenths found just once.

Sequencing was carried out using PBMCs or T cells enriched from blood (not recorded which). The V call is TRBV7-9, the J call TRBJ1-2; 8 positions agree with TRBD1. The clonotype originates from a woman in her thirties or forties with acute COVID-19. CDR3 bases: TGTGCCAGGGACAGGGTGGATGGCTACACCTTC. It is translated as CARDRVDGYTF.